The 24 T cell receptor beta chains given below trace back to one sample, sequenced in a study of blood T cell repertoires in COVID-19 (dated by TCRdb to the early 2020s). Library preparation was by the immunoSEQ multiplex PCR assay. What TCRdb holds here is the immuneACCESS table cut down to in-frame rearrangements. Part of the clones is not present; checked against another copy, under half of the missing clones reflect an unresolved V gene, and the others are unexplained. This sample has 150,000 to 200,000 clones in its table, and over 75% of those were observed once. 9.5% to 11% of the sample is in the top ten clones. Sequencing input: PBMCs or T cells enriched from blood (not recorded which). The source of these receptors is a man aged 45-65 years who had recovered from COVID-19.

The chain links TRBV10-3 to TRBJ1-3, with D possibly TRBD1 on 5 matching bases. The V end lost 2 bases, the J end lost 0 bases, and 11 bases lay between the germline ends. Germline lookup yields CDR1 ENHRY and CDR2 SYGVKD. The CDR3 sequence is 16 residues long. This CDR3 reads CAISEAGPSSGNTIYF. The CDR3, as DNA: TGTGCCATCAGTGAGGCAGGGCCAAGCTCTGGAAACACCATATATTTT.

This chain uses TRBV28 with TRBJ2-5; D gene unclear. The length of the CDR3 is 14 residues. With 4 bases removed from V and 0 bases from J, the gap between germline ends came to 9 bases. Germline V gene data show CDR1 as MDHEN and CDR2 as SYDVKM. The CDR3 spells CASSSTAYQETQYF. CDR3 DNA: TGTGCCAGCAGTTCTACAGCCTACCAAGAGACCCAGTACTTC.

The chain has TRBV7-6 and TRBJ2-5; TRBD1 might be the D (6 bases). The V end was cut by 5 bases, the J end by 5 bases, with 21 bases between. The germline V gene encodes CDR1 SGHVS and CDR2 FNYEAQ. The length of the CDR3 is 16 residues. The CDR3 reads CASSPSGQFGRETQYF. DNA of the CDR3: TGTGCCAGCAGCCCGTCAGGACAGTTTGGGCGGGAGACCCAGTACTTC. The complete variable domain, with remaining parts taken from reference TRBV7-6 and TRBJ2-5, reads GAGVSQSPRYKVTKRGQDVALRCDPISGHVSLYWYRQALGQGPEFLTYFNYEAQQDKSGLPNDRFSAERPEGSISTLTIQRTEQRDSAMYRCASSPSGQFGRETQYFGPGTRLLVL.

The count of this clone is one. This chain joins TRBV5-1 and TRBJ2-7; D ambiguous. Trimming cost V 4 bases and J 5 bases, with 13 bases left between them. This CDR3 has 13 amino acids. Germline V CDR1 and CDR2: SGHRS, YFSETQ. The CDR3 loop is CASSLLVGHEQYF. The DNA for the CDR3 is TGCGCCAGCAGCCTGCTAGTTGGCCACGAGCAGTACTTC. The full variable domain, with the rest looked up from reference TRBV5-1 and TRBJ2-7, is KAGVTQTPRYLIKTRGQQVTLSCSPISGHRSVSWYQQTPGQGLQFLFEYFSETQRNKGNFPGRFSGRQFSNSRSEMNVSTLELGDSALYLCASSLLVGHEQYFGPGTRLTVT.

V and J are TRBV24-1 and TRBJ2-1; no firm D call. Germline CDR1 reads KGHDR; CDR2 reads SFDVKD. The length of the CDR3 is 15 residues. V was trimmed by 0 bases and J by 8 bases, leaving 13 bases between them. The CDR3 sequence is CATSDLQGMGHEQFF. As DNA, the CDR3 is TGTGCCACCAGTGATTTGCAAGGAATGGGCCATGAGCAGTTCTTC.

This clone was found once. This rearrangement joins TRBV18 to TRBJ1-6, with 7 bases fitting TRBD1. The ends lost 5 bases at V and 8 bases at J; junction bases unmatched: 9. This CDR3 comprises 15 residues. The germline gives CDR1 KGHSH, CDR2 LQKENI. CDR3 amino acids: CASSAVTGSYSPLHF. Written as DNA, the CDR3 is TGTGCCAGCTCAGCTGTGACAGGGAGTTATTCACCCCTCCACTTT.

The CDR3 region has the DNA TGTGCCAGCAGCGTCGGCGGGCAAAACATTCAGTACTTC. Amino acid sequence: CASSVGGQNIQYF. V usage is TRBV9 and J usage is TRBJ2-4; D is possibly TRBD2 (5 bases). The V end lost 2 bases, the J end lost 5 bases, and 8 bases lay between the germline ends. CDR1 is SGDLS, CDR2 YYNGEE, per germline. This CDR3 spans 13 amino acids.

The chain joins TRBV19 to TRBJ2-1; D may be TRBD1 (8 bases). V dropped 4 bases and J dropped 10 bases, with 26 bases sitting between them. The CDR3 consists of 17 residues. Germline CDR1 is LNHDA and CDR2 is SQIVND (reference sequence). The CDR3 nucleotides read TGTGCCAGTAGTAGAGCCCGGACAGGGAGGGGAGGCGCGGAGCAGTTCTTC. It codes for CASSRARTGRGGAEQFF. Filled out from reference TRBV19 and TRBJ2-1, the complete variable domain reads DGGITQSPKYLFRKEGQNVTLSCEQNLNHDAMYWYRQDPGQGLRLIYYSQIVNDFQKGDIAEGYSVSREKKESFPLTVTSAQKNPTAFYLCASSRARTGRGGAEQFFGPGTRLTVL.

This clone was seen only once. The chain is built from TRBV28 and TRBJ1-4; D gene unclear. CDR1 is MDHEN and CDR2 is SYDVKM in the germline V gene. CDR3 length equals 14 residues. The V end lost 6 bases, the J end lost 8 bases, and 16 bases lay between the germline ends. The CDR3, as DNA: TGTGCCAGCAGCCGATGGGATCGGGAGGAAAAACTGTTTTTT. Its protein product is CASSRWDREEKLFF. The variable domain in full, completed from reference TRBV28 and TRBJ1-4, reads DVKVTQSSRYLVKRTGEKVFLECVQDMDHENMFWYRQDPGLGLRLIYFSYDVKMKEKGDIPEGYSVSREKKERFSLILESASTNQTSMYLCASSRWDREEKLFFGSGTQLSVL.

The DNA for the CDR3 is TGCGCCAGCAGCCCGGACAGGCTCCGCGGGACTGAAGCTTTCTTT. This encodes CASSPDRLRGTEAFF. V and J are TRBV5-1 and TRBJ1-1; TRBD1 matches 7 bases. The germline V gene has CDR1 SGHRS and CDR2 YFSETQ. Trimming at V came to 4 bases and at J to 5 bases, leaving 11 bases not matched to a gene. This CDR3 has 15 amino acids.

The chain combines TRBV13 with TRBJ2-2; D gene uncertain. Trimming stripped 3 bases from V and 6 bases from J, with 20 bases between. Per the germline V gene, CDR1 is PRHDT and CDR2 is FYEKMQ (reference sequence). CDR3 length: 17 residues. The CDR3 DNA is TGTGCCAGCAGCTTGCGACGAGCAGGTGTTGGCGCCGGGGAGCTGTTTTTT. Amino acid sequence: CASSLRRAGVGAGELFF.

The chain recombines TRBV28 with TRBJ2-5, with D perhaps TRBD1 (5 bases). From germline, CDR1 is MDHEN and CDR2 SYDVKM. The CDR3 extends over 12 amino acids. The V end lost 5 bases, the J end lost 3 bases, and 7 bases lay between the germline ends. CDR3 in amino acids: CASSPTEETQYF. The CDR3 nucleotides are TGTGCCAGCAGTCCGACAGAAGAGACCCAGTACTTC.

This rearrangement joins TRBV28 to TRBJ1-5; 9 bases map to TRBD1. Germline V gives CDR1 MDHEN, CDR2 SYDVKM. The CDR3 is made up of 16 amino acids. V trimming: 5 bases; J trimming: 4 bases; junction bases outside the gene matches: 9. The DNA of the CDR3 is TGTGCCAGCAGTGGCAACAGGGGGCGTAGGAATCAGCCCCAGCATTTT. Translating gives CASSGNRGRRNQPQHF.

The V and J genes are TRBV7-9 and TRBJ1-1; 8 nucleotides match TRBD1. V lost 2 bases and J lost 0; bases outside the gene matches: 2. The CDR3 extends over 15 amino acids. The germline V gene encodes CDR1 SEHNR and CDR2 FQNEAQ (reference sequence). The CDR3 DNA follows: TGTGCCAGCAGCTTAACAGGGGGGATGAACACTGAAGCTTTCTTT. Its protein product is CASSLTGGMNTEAFF.

With respect to this clone: Within the sample, other DNA sequences also encode this same CDR3. This chain uses TRBV28 with TRBJ2-7; no clear D gene. The CDR3 consists of 13 residues. Trimming shortened V by 1 base and J by 0 bases, and 4 bases separated the two germline ends. Germline-derived CDR1 and CDR2 are MDHEN and SYDVKM. CDR3 sequence (DNA): TGTGCCAGCAGTTTATCGAGCTCCTACGAGCAGTACTTC. It codes for CASSLSSSYEQYF. The entire variable domain, with the rest obtained from reference TRBV28 and TRBJ2-7, is as follows: DVKVTQSSRYLVKRTGEKVFLECVQDMDHENMFWYRQDPGLGLRLIYFSYDVKMKEKGDIPEGYSVSREKKERFSLILESASTNQTSMYLCASSLSSSYEQYFGPGTRLTVT.

This chain links TRBV5-4 with TRBJ2-2; D may be TRBD1 (5 bases). Germline CDR1 is SGHNT and CDR2 is YYREEE (reference sequence). The CDR3 runs 13 residues. The germline V and J ends were trimmed by 4 bases and 4 bases, with 8 bases remaining between them. The CDR3: CASSVDSTGELFF. The CDR3, as DNA: TGTGCCAGCAGCGTAGACAGCACCGGGGAGCTGTTTTTT.

This chain joins TRBV29-1 and TRBJ1-6; 8 positions match TRBD1. The V and J ends lost 6 bases and 7 bases, in that order; junction bases with no gene match: 5. This CDR3 region has 13 residues. Germline V gives CDR1 SQVTM, CDR2 ANQGSEA. CDR3 region: CSVGQDPNSPLHF. CDR3 coding DNA: TGCAGCGTGGGACAGGACCCAAATTCACCCCTCCACTTT. Looking up the rest from reference TRBV29-1 and TRBJ1-6 gives the full variable domain: SAVISQKPSRDICQRGTSLTIQCQVDSQVTMMFWYRQQPGQSLTLIATANQGSEATYESGFVIDKFPISRPNLTFSTLTVSNMSPEDSSIYLCSVGQDPNSPLHFGNGTRLTVT.

This clone showed up just a few times. The genes are TRBV7-3 and TRBJ2-2, with 10 bases identical to TRBD1. The V gene end was trimmed by 5 bases and the J gene end by 6 bases; junction bases not matched to a gene: 9. In germline, CDR1 is SGHTA, CDR2 FQGTGA. This CDR3 region has 16 residues. CDR3 bases: TGTGCCAGCAGCCCTCGACAGGGGGCTGCGGCCGGGGAGCTGTTTTTT. Translation gives CASSPRQGAAAGELFF.

V is TRBV6-1 and J is TRBJ2-1, with TRBD2 matching over 13 bases. Trimming cost V 2 bases and J 9 bases; bases outside gene matches: 13. Germline V CDR1 and CDR2: MNHNS, SASEGT. The CDR3 sequence is 18 residues long. CDR3 coding DNA: TGTGCCAGCAGTGAAAATATCTTCAGACTAGCGGGAGGTGGTGAGCAGTTCTTC. This encodes CASSENIFRLAGGGEQFF.

This chain joins TRBV19 and TRBJ2-1, with TRBD2 matching 11 bases. The CDR3 is made up of 16 amino acids. Germline V gene sequence: CDR1 LNHDA, CDR2 SQIVND (reference sequence). V lost 5 bases, J lost 6 bases, and 9 bases stayed unmatched. Written as DNA, the CDR3 is TGTGCCAGTAGTCCCAAACTAGCGGGAGATTTCAATGAGCAGTTCTTC. This codes for CASSPKLAGDFNEQFF.

This sequence joins TRBV2 and TRBJ1-5, with D perhaps matching TRBD1 (6 bases). The CDR3 runs to 17 residues. The germline V and J ends were trimmed by 4 bases and 1 base, with 17 bases remaining between them. Per the germline V gene, CDR1 is SNHLY and CDR2 is FYNNEI. The CDR3 reads CASSVLDSALSNQPQHF. In nucleotides, the CDR3 is TGTGCCAGCAGTGTTTTGGACAGTGCCCTGAGCAATCAGCCCCAGCATTTT.

This clone was counted a single time. This sequence joins TRBV7-2 and TRBJ2-7, with a possible D match to TRBD2 (5 bases). The CDR3 is 12 amino acids. Germline CDR1 reads SGHTA; CDR2 reads FQGNSA. V lost 6 bases and J lost 2, with 8 bases in between. The CDR3 is CASRRETYEQYF. For the CDR3, the DNA is TGTGCCAGCAGACGGGAAACCTACGAGCAGTACTTC.

The chain is built from TRBV6-1 and TRBJ1-3; 7 nucleotides line up with TRBD1. CDR3 size: 16 residues. The germline V gene encodes CDR1 MNHNS and CDR2 SASEGT. The trim removed 3 bases at V and 0 bases at J, leaving 5 bases unmatched. The CDR3 loop is CASSDGQAISGNTIYF. CDR3 nucleotides: TGTGCCAGCAGTGACGGACAGGCGATCTCTGGAAACACCATATATTTT.

The J gene is TRBJ2-1, the V gene TRBV11-3, with D possibly TRBD1 on 6 matching bases. There are 14 residues in the CDR3. Germline V gene lookup returns CDR1 SGHNT and CDR2 YENEEA. Trimming took 3 bases from V and 10 from J, leaving 16 bases between them. The CDR3 loop is CASSLGGRGWEQFF. Written as DNA, the CDR3 is TGTGCCAGCAGCTTGGGTGGCAGGGGCTGGGAGCAGTTCTTC.